This section outlines one T cell receptor (beta chain) sequence together with its context. The antigen is undetermined. This sample is drawn from a study of lymphopenia after photon versus proton radiotherapy. The germline CDR1 and CDR2 sequences are SGHRS and YFSETQ. J was trimmed by 5 bases and V by 4 bases; bases with no gene match: 13. The CDR3 runs to 16 residues. Study conclusions and caveats: In patients who died, overall survival fell as post-nadir TCR diversity dropped more. Survival link was tested only in deceased patients; proton benefit remains a possibility. After lymphocyte nadir, photon-treated repertoires showed oligoclonal expansion, especially CD8+ Temra. Relative stability marked proton patients; photon patients lost diversity and naive cells.

Using immunoSEQ multiplex PCR, the repertoire was profiled, and TCRdb retains in-frame clones only, with some absent. This table holds roughly 150,000 clones, approximately 91% found once. Sequenced material: peripheral blood, taken from a patient treated with photon-based radiotherapy. The receptor comes from a man in his fifties with gastric cancer. V usage is TRBV5-1 and J usage is TRBJ2-5; 8 bases are shared with TRBD2. In DNA form, the CDR3 reads TGCGCCAGCAGCCGCCTAGGGGGAAGCGGGAGTGAGACCCAGTACTTC. Translating gives CASSRLGGSGSETQYF.